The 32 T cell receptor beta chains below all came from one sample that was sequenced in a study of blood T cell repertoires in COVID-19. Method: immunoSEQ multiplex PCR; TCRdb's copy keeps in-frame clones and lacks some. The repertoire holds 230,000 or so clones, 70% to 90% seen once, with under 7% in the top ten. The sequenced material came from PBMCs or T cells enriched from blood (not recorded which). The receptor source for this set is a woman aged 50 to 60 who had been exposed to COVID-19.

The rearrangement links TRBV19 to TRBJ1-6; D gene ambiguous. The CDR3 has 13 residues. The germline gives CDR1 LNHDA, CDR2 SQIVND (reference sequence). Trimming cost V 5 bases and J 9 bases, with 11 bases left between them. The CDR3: CASSAETGSPLHF. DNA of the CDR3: TGTGCCAGTAGTGCCGAAACGGGTTCACCCCTCCACTTT.

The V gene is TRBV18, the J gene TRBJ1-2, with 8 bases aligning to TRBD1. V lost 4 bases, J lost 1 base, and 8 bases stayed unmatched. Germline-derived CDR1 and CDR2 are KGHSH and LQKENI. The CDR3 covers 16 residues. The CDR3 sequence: CASSRDRSRDNYGYTF. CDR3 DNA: TGTGCCAGCTCACGGGACAGGTCGCGTGATAACTATGGCTACACCTTC.

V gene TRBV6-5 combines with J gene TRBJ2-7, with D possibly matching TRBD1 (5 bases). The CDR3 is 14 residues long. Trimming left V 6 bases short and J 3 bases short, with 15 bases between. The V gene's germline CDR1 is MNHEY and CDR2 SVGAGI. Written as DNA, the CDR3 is TGTGCCAGCAGCTTCCTCGACAGTTACTACGAGCAGTACTTC. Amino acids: CASSFLDSYYEQYF.

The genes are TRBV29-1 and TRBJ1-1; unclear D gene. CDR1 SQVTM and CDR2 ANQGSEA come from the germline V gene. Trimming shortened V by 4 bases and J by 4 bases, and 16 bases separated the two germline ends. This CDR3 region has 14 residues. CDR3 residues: CSVVIAFRGTEAFF. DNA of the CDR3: TGCAGCGTTGTCATAGCTTTTCGTGGCACTGAAGCTTTCTTT.

The CDR3 DNA reads TGTGCCAGCTCACCAGCTCTAGCGGGGACCGGGGAGCTGTTTTTT. This encodes CASSPALAGTGELFF. V usage is TRBV18 and J usage is TRBJ2-2; 9 bases are shared with TRBD2. The V gene's germline CDR1 is KGHSH and CDR2 LQKENI. The CDR3 spans 15 residues. J gave up 5 bases and V 2 bases, and 3 bases lay outside the gene matches.

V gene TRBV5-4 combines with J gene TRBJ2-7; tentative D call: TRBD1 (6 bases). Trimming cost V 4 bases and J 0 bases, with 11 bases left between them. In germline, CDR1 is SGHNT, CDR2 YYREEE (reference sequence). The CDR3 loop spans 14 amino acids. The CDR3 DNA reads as TGTGCCAGCAGCAATGGACAGAGCTCCTACGAGCAGTACTTC. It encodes CASSNGQSSYEQYF.

In DNA, the CDR3 is TGTGCCAGCAGTCCCCTGGACAGGGAAGAGACCCAGTACTTC. Encoded protein: CASSPLDREETQYF. The chain recombines TRBV28 with TRBJ2-5; 8 nucleotides match TRBD1. The CDR3 spans 14 residues. V was pared by 5 bases and J by 3 bases, with 5 bases of the junction left unmatched. CDR1 and CDR2 (germline): MDHEN, SYDVKM. The variable domain in full, completed from reference TRBV28 and TRBJ2-5, reads DVKVTQSSRYLVKRTGEKVFLECVQDMDHENMFWYRQDPGLGLRLIYFSYDVKMKEKGDIPEGYSVSREKKERFSLILESASTNQTSMYLCASSPLDREETQYFGPGTRLLVL.

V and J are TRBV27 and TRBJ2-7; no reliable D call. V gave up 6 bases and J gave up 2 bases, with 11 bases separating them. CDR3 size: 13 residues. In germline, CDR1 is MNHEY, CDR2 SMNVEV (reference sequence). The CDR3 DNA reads TGTGCCAGCAGCCCCTCTCAGGCCTACGAGCAGTACTTC. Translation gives CASSPSQAYEQYF.

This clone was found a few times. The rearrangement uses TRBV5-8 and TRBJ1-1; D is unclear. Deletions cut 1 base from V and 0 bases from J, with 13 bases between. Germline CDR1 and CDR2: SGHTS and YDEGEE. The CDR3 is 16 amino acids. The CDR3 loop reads CASSLRGKGLNTEAFF. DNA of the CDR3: TGTGCCAGCAGCTTGAGAGGGAAGGGCTTGAACACTGAAGCTTTCTTT.

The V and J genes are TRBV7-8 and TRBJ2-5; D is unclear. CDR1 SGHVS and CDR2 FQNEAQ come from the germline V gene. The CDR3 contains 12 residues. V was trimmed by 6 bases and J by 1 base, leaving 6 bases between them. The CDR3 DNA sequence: TGTGCCAGCAGAGGAGTCCAAGAGACCCAGTACTTC. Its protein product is CASRGVQETQYF.

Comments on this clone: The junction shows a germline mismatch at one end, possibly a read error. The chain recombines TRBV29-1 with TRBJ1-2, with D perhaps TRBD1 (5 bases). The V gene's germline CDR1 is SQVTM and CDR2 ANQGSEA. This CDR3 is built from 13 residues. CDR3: CSVEGEWGFGYTF. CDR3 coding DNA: TGCAGCGTGGAAGGGGAGTGGGGATTTGGCTACACCTTC.

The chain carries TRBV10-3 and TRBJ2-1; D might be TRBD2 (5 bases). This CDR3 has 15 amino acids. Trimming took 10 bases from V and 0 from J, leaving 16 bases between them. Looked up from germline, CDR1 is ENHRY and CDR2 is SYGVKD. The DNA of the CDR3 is TGTGCCACCGCGAGGGCGCTCAACTCCTACAATGAGCAGTTCTTC. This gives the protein CATARALNSYNEQFF.

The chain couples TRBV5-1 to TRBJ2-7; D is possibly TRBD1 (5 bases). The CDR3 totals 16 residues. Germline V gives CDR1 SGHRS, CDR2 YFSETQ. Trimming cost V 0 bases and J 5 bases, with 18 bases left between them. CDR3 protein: CASSLDYRSIGDEQYF. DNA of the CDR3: TGCGCCAGCAGCTTGGACTACAGGAGCATAGGGGACGAGCAGTACTTC.

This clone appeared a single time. CDR3: CSAKGQGDKNIQYF. The CDR3 DNA is TGCAGCGCTAAGGGACAGGGGGACAAAAACATTCAGTACTTC. The genes are TRBV29-1 and TRBJ2-4; 11 nucleotides agree with TRBD1. Germline V CDR1 and CDR2: SQVTM, ANQGSEA. The ends lost 7 bases at V and 3 bases at J; junction bases unmatched: 5. The CDR3 runs to 14 residues.

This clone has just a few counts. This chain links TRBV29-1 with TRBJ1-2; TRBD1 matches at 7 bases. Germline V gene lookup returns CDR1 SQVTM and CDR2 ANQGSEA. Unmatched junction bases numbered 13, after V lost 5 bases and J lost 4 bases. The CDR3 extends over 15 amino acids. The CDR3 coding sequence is TGCAGCGTTCATATATACAGGGGAAAGGGCTATGGCTACACCTTC. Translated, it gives CSVHIYRGKGYGYTF.

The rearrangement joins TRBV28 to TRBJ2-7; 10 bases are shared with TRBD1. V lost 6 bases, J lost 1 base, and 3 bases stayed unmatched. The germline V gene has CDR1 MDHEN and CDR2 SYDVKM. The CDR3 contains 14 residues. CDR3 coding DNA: TGTGCCAGCAGAGGGACAGGGGCTTCCTACGAGCAGTACTTC. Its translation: CASRGTGASYEQYF.

In DNA form, the CDR3 reads TGTGCCTGGAGTGTCCTCGGGGGGGATGAGCAGTTCTTC. This translates into CAWSVLGGDEQFF. This chain joins TRBV30 and TRBJ2-1; 8 bases map to TRBD2. This CDR3 comprises 13 residues. The germline V gene encodes CDR1 GTSNPN and CDR2 SVGIG (reference sequence). Trimming removed 0 bases from V and 8 bases from J; junction bases left unmatched: 3.

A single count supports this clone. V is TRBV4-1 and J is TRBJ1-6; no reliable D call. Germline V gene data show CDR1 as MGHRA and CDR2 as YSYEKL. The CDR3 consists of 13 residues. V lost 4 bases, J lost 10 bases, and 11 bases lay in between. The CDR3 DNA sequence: TGCGCCAGCAGCCTCCTTTACGGGTCACCCCTCCACTTT. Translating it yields CASSLLYGSPLHF.

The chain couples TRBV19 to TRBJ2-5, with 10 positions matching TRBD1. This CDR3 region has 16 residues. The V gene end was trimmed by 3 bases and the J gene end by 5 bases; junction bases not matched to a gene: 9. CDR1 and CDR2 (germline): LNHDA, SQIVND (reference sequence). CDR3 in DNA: TGTGCCAGTAGTATGGGAAGACAGGGGGCGCGGGAGACCCAGTACTTC. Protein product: CASSMGRQGARETQYF.

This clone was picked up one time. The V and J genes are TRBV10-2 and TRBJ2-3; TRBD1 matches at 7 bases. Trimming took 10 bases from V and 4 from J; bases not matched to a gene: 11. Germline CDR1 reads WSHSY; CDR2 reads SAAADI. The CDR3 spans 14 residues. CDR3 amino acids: CATLSEGASDTQYF. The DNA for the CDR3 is TGCGCCACTTTAAGCGAGGGGGCCTCAGATACGCAGTATTTT.

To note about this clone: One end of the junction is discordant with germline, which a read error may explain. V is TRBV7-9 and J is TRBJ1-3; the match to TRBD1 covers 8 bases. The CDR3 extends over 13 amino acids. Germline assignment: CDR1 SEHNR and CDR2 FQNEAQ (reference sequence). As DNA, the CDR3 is TGTGCCAGCAGCTTAGATTTTCCGGGACAGGTCCATTTT. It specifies CASSLDFPGQVHF.

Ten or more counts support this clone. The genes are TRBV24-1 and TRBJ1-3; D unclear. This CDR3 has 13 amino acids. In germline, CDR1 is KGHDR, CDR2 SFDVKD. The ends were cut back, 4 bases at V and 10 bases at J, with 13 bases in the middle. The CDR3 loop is CATSDHSRETIYF. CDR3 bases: TGTGCCACCAGTGACCATTCCCGAGAGACCATATATTTT.

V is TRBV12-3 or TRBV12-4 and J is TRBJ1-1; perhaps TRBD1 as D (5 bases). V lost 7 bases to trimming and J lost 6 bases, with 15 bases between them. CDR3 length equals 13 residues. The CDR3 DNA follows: TGTGCCAGCACACTCACGGGGGATTCTGAAGCTTTCTTT. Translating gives CASTLTGDSEAFF.

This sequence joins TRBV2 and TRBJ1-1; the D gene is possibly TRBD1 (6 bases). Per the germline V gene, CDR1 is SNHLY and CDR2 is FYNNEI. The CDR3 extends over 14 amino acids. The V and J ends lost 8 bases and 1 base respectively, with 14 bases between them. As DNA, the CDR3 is TGTGCCAGCCGGGTACAGGGCACGAACACTGAAGCTTTCTTT. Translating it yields CASRVQGTNTEAFF. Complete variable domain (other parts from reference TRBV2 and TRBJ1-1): EPEVTQTPSHQVTQMGQEVILRCVPISNHLYFYWYRQILGQKVEFLVSFYNNEISEKSEIFDDQFSVERPDGSNFTLKIRSTKLEDSAMYFCASRVQGTNTEAFFGQGTRLTVV.

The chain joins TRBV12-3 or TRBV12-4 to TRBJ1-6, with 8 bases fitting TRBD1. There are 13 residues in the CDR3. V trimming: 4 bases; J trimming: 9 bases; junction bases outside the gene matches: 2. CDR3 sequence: CASSWTGISPLHF. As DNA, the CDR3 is TGTGCCAGCAGTTGGACAGGGATTTCACCCCTCCACTTT.

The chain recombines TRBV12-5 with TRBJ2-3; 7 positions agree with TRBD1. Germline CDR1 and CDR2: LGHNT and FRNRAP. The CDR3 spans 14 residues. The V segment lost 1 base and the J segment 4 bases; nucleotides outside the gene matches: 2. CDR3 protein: CASGLGDRADTQYF. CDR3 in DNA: TGTGCTAGTGGTTTGGGTGACAGGGCAGATACGCAGTATTTT.

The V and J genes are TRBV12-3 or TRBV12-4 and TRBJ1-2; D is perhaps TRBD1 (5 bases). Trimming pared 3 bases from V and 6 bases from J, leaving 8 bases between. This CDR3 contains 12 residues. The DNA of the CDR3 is TGTGCCAGCAGTTTTGGGGCGCATGGCTACACCTTC. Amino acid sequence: CASSFGAHGYTF.

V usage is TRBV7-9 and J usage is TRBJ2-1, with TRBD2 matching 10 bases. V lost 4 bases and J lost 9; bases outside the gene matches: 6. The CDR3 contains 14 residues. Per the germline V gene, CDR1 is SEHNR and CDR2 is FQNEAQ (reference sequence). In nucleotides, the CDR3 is TGTGCCAGCAGCTCCAGCGGGGGGGCGGGTGAGCAGTTCTTC. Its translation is CASSSSGGAGEQFF.

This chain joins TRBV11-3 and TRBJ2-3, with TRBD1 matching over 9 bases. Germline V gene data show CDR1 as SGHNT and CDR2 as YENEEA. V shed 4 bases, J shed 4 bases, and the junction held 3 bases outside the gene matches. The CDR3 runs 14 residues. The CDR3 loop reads CASSSTGGPDTQYF. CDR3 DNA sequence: TGTGCCAGCAGCTCGACAGGGGGGCCAGATACGCAGTATTTT.

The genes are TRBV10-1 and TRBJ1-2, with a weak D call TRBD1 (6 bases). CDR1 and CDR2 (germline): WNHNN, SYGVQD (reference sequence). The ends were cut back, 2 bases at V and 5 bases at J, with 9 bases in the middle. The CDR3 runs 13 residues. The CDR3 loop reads CASSEDRNYGYTF. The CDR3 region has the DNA TGCGCCAGCAGTGAGGACAGGAATTATGGCTACACCTTC.

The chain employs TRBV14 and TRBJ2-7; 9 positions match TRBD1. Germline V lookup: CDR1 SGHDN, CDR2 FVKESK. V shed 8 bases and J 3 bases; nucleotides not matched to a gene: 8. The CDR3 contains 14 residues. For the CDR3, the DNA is TGTGCCAGCGGTGGTGGGACAGGGAGCTACGAGCAGTACTTC. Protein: CASGGGTGSYEQYF.

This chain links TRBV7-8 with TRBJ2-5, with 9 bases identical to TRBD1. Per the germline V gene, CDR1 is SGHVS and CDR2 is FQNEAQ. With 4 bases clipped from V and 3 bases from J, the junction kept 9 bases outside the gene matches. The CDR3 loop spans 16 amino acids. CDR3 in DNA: TGTGCCAGCAGCTCCCAAGGACAGGGGCGAAAAGAGACCCAGTACTTC. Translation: CASSSQGQGRKETQYF.